This T cell receptor (beta chain) was captured by sequencing in a study of cytomegalovirus exposure and HLA in healthy donors. CDR1 SGHDT and CDR2 YYEEEE come from the germline V gene. This CDR3 has 15 amino acids. J gave up 0 bases and V 4 bases, and 2 bases lay outside the gene matches. Turning to this clone: Its antigen is as yet unknown.

The PCR used 60 Vbeta and 13 Jbeta primers. Method: immunoSEQ multiplex PCR; TCRdb's copy keeps in-frame clones and lacks some. The table records under 200,000 clones, 79% of them present only once. General observations from the study: An apparent linkage of common viral pathogens to several of the most significant clusters emerged in a later analysis.

V and J are TRBV5-6 and TRBJ2-1; 9 bases fit TRBD1. Sequencing was performed on PBMCs. The clonotype comes from a woman under 40 in good health and CMV-seropositive. CDR3 region: CASSQDRGSYNEQFF. CDR3 DNA: TGTGCCAGCAGCCAGGACAGGGGCTCCTACAATGAGCAGTTCTTC.